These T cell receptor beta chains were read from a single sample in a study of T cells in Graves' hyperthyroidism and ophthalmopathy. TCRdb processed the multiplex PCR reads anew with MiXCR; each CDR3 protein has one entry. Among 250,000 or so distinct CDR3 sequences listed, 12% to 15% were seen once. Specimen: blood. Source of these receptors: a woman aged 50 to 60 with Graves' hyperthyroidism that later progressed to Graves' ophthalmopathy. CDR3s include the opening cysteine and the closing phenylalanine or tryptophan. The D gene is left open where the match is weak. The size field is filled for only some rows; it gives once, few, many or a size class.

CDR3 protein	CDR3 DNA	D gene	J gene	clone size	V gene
CASGDWGRDTEAFF	TGTGCCAGTGGGGATTGGGGTAGAGACACTGAAGCTTTCTTT	.	TRBJ1-1	many	TRBV10-3
CASRTRRDAFF	TGTGCCAGCAGGACAAGGAGGGATGCTTTCTTT	.	TRBJ1-1	many	TRBV28
CASMNSRQETQYF	TGTGCCAGCATGAACAGTCGCCAAGAGACCCAGTACTTC	.	TRBJ2-5	many	TRBV6-1
CASSVATGNTIYF	TGTGCCAGCAGCGTAGCTACAGGAAACACCATATATTTT	.	TRBJ1-3	few	TRBV9
CASAGVGGGYTF	TGTGCCAGCGCGGGGGTTGGAGGAGGCTACACCTTC	.	TRBJ1-2	many	TRBV6-1
CAWSASGLTFKGQYF	TGTGCCTGGAGTGCCTCAGGGCTTACCTTCAAGGGCCAGTACTTC	.	TRBJ2-7	.	TRBV30
CASRADGLNTEAFF	TGTGCCAGCAGAGCGGACGGACTGAACACTGAAGCTTTCTTT	.	TRBJ1-1	many	TRBV2
CASKTESRTEAFF	TGTGCCAGCAAAACAGAGTCTCGAACTGAAGCTTTCTTT	.	TRBJ1-1	many	TRBV2
CASSPRLGEQFF	TGTGCCAGCAGCCCTAGACTTGGGGAGCAGTTCTTC	.	TRBJ2-1	many	TRBV7-9
CASSHLGTHNNEQFF	TGTGCCAGCAGCCACCTCGGGACTCACAACAATGAGCAGTTCTTC	.	TRBJ2-1	many	TRBV14
CASSPSGLASSYEQYF	TGTGCCAGCAGCCCGTCGGGACTAGCGTCCTCCTACGAGCAGTACTTC	TRBD2	TRBJ2-7	many	TRBV28
CASSWTGANQPQHF	TGTGCCAGCAGTTGGACAGGGGCGAATCAGCCCCAGCATTTT	TRBD1	TRBJ1-5	.	TRBV6-9
CASSFMTQGALGETQYF	TGTGCCAGCAGCTTCATGACTCAGGGGGCGCTTGGAGAGACCCAGTACTTC	TRBD1	TRBJ2-5	few	TRBV7-9
CASSRPGGAYEQYF	TGTGCCAGCAGCCGGCCGGGGGGCGCCTACGAGCAGTACTTC	.	TRBJ2-7	many	TRBV28
CASSLGVGGGATTEAFF	TGTGCCAGCAGCTTAGGGGTGGGGGGGGGCGCGACAACTGAAGCTTTCTTT	.	TRBJ1-1	many	TRBV7-9
CAWSEVQKAFF	TGTGCCTGGAGTGAAGTCCAAAAAGCTTTCTTT	.	TRBJ1-1	.	TRBV30
CASSLSVQETQYF	TGTGCCAGCAGTTTGTCCGTTCAAGAGACCCAGTACTTC	.	TRBJ2-5	many	TRBV12-3/TRBV12-4
CASSYRTDNYGYTF	TGTGCCAGCAGTTACCGGACAGATAACTATGGCTACACCTTC	.	TRBJ1-2	many	TRBV6-5
CASRDRQAEQYF	TGTGCCAGCCGGGACAGGCAGGCCGAGCAGTACTTC	TRBD1	TRBJ2-7	many	TRBV19
CASSYAAGRTDTQYF	TGTGCCAGCAGTTACGCAGCGGGCCGCACAGATACGCAGTATTTT	.	TRBJ2-3	many	TRBV6-2/TRBV6-3
CARRRVYSPLHF	TGTGCCAGACGTCGGGTGTATTCACCCCTCCACTTT	.	TRBJ1-6	.	TRBV6-1
CASTANSGANVLTF	TGTGCCAGTACCGCGAACTCTGGGGCCAACGTCCTGACTTTC	.	TRBJ2-6	few	TRBV19
CAWRRRTSTDTQYF	TGTGCCTGGAGGCGACGGACTAGCACAGATACGCAGTATTTT	.	TRBJ2-3	many	TRBV30
CASSGPLATNEKLFF	TGTGCCAGCTCGGGACCCCTTGCAACTAATGAAAAACTGTTTTTT	.	TRBJ1-4	.	TRBV6-1
CASTPGQSYEQYF	TGTGCCAGCACTCCGGGACAATCCTACGAGCAGTACTTC	.	TRBJ2-7	many	TRBV28
CATSDASLASGITSYNEQFF	TGTGCCACCAGTGATGCAAGTTTGGCTAGCGGGATCACGTCCTACAATGAGCAGTTCTTC	TRBD2	TRBJ2-1	many	TRBV24-1
CASSFGVSPAGGEQFF	TGTGCCAGCAGCTTCGGAGTGAGCCCGGCCGGGGGTGAGCAGTTCTTC	.	TRBJ2-1	many	TRBV7-6